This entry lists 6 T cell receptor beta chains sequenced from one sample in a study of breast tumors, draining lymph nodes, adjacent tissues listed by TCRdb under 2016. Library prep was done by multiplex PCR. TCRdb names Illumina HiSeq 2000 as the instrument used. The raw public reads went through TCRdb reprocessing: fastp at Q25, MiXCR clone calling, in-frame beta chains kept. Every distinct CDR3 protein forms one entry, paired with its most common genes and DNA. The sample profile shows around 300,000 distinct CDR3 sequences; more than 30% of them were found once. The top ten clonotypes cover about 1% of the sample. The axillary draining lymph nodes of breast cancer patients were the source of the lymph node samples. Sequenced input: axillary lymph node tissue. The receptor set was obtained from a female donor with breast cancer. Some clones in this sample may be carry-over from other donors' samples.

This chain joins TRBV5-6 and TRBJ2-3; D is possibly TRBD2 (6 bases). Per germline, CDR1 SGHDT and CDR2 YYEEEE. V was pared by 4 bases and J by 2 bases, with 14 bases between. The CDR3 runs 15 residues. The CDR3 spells CASSVRRAFTDTQYF. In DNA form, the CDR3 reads TGTGCCAGCAGCGTAAGGAGGGCCTTCACAGATACGCAGTATTTT.

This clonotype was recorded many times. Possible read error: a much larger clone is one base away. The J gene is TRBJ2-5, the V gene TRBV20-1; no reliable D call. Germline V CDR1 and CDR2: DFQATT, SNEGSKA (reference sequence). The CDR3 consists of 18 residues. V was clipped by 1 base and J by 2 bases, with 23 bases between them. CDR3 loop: CSARVHLSMPALQETQYF. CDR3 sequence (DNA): TGCAGTGCTAGAGTACATCTTTCCATGCCCGCTCTGCAAGAGACCCAGTACTTC.

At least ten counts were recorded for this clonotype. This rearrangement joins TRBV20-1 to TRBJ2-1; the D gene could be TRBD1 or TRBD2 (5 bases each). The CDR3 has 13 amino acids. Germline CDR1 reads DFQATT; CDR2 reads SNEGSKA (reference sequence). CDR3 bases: TGCACCGGGACCAGTGGGGTCTACAATGAGCAGTTCTTC. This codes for CTGTSGVYNEQFF.

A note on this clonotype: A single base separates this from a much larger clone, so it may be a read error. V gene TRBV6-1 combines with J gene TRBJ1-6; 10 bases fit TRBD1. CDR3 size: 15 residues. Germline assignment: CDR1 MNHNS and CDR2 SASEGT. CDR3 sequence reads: CANSETGGQNSPLHF. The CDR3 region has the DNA TGTGCCAACAGTGAGACAGGGGGCCAAAATTCACCCCTCCACTTT.

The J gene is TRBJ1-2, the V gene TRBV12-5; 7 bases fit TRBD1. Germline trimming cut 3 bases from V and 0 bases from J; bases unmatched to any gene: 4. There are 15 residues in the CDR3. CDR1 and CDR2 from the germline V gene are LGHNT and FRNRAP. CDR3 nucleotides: TGTGCTAGTGGTTTAGACAGGGCTCCTAACTATGGCTACACCTTC. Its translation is CASGLDRAPNYGYTF.

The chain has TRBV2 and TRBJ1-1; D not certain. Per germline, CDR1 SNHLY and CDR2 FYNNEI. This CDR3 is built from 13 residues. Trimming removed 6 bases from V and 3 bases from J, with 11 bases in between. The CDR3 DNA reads TGTGCCAGCAGCTCCGGGCCGTACACTGAAGCTTTCTTT. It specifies CASSSGPYTEAFF. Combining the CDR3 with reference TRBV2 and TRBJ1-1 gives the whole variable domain EPEVTQTPSHQVTQMGQEVILRCVPISNHLYFYWYRQILGQKVEFLVSFYNNEISEKSEIFDDQFSVERPDGSNFTLKIRSTKLEDSAMYFCASSSGPYTEAFFGQGTRLTVV.